One T cell receptor beta chain is described in this entry. Its cognate antigen has yet to be identified. Per-base qualities were not stored, and no clone one base away is much larger. For repertoire sequencing, TCR beta CDR3 regions were amplified from RNA transcripts. The first round was an RT-PCR using HTBI primers with the Qiagen OneStep RT-PCR kit, and this first round was followed by a second-round multiplex PCR, then size selection and purification. Libraries were sequenced paired-end with 100 bp reads on an Illumina HiSeq2000. On the authors' methods: SOAPnuke was used for read processing, and reads with adapters, uncalled bases, a mean Phred below 15, or no exact constant-primer or identifier match were discarded. High-quality paired reads were merged with COPE v1.2.5. Clonotypes were defined as unique nucleotide sequences and were aligned to IMGT TRB V, D and J references using MiTCR v1.1. The analysis was limited to V-J combinations with a frequency above 0.0001, which together covered more than 99% of repertoires. A TCR clonal expansion and chaos score per V-J combination was defined as the ratio of F50 clonal expansion to chaos observed in the TCRdist matrix. Welch's t-statistics and random forest were used to narrow the features down to around twelve V-J combinations, which were then fed into a naive Bayes classifier. The Morisita-Horn index was used to measure how similar the thyroid and blood repertoires were. Using fastp at Q25 and MiXCR, TCRdb reprocessed the public reads and kept productive beta chains. Every distinct CDR3 protein forms one entry, paired with its most common genes and DNA. The V and J calls come from TCRdb's annotation, not from the publication. This sample gives about 740,000 distinct CDR3 sequences in total; 40% of them show up just once. Of the sample, 44% is held by the ten largest clones.

The data were obtained in a study of Graves' ophthalmopathy and Graves' hyperthyroidism (dated 2018 in TCRdb). Study-wide context: Peripheral blood was collected at initial diagnosis, prior to any treatment. Following sample collection, hyperthyroidism patients were given methimazole at a starting dose of 30 mg daily, and ophthalmopathy patients were given high-dose intravenous methylprednisolone. TCR beta repertoire signatures were used to distinguish Graves' ophthalmopathy from Graves' hyperthyroidism and to predict progression to ophthalmopathy. An independent validation cohort was composed of some 19 hyperthyroidism patients and about 17 patients who later progressed from hyperthyroidism to ophthalmopathy. In over 5 hyperthyroidism patients, the T-cell repertoire of thyroid tissue was compared with the T-cell repertoire of blood. To explore V-J signatures that separate ophthalmopathy from hyperthyroidism, a discovery set of 95 to 100 patients was enrolled, consisting of approximately 44 with ophthalmopathy and some 59 with stable hyperthyroidism. In total, 135 blood samples were TCR-sequenced: 43 ophthalmopathy, some 72 hyperthyroidism and about 17 hyperthyroidism-to-ophthalmopathy patients. General study outcomes and caveats: Among expanded thyroid clonotypes with frequency above 0.001, most also showed up in blood, which suggests that blood repertoires may reflect the thyroid immune response. In validation, the model predicted ophthalmopathy progression with about 70% sensitivity and approximately 72% specificity; roughly eleven predicted patients were CT-confirmed with GO in a median of about 7.1 months. Sample size was not statistically predetermined, and group allocation was not concealed from the investigators. In cross-validation, the 13-signature model distinguished ophthalmopathy from stable hyperthyroidism with 85% to 90% sensitivity and just under 84% specificity, and in the test set the corresponding values were 80% and 75%.

Ophthalmopathy patients had moderately to severely active disease, Clinical Activity Score of at least 3, NOSPECS grade of at least 4, and disease duration under 3 months. Patients were excluded if they had other autoimmune diseases, uncontrolled infections, pregnancy or lactation. Diagnosis relied on clinical symptoms, serum thyroxine, TRAb, thyroid ultrasound and orbital computed tomography. Using Ficoll-Paque density gradient centrifugation, PBMCs were isolated from 8.5 to 10 ml of fresh peripheral blood. Total RNA was extracted with Trizol reagent and quality-checked on an Agilent 2100 Bioanalyzer. The CDR3 covers 13 residues, taking in both the cysteine and the phenylalanine. Only the CDR3 portion is preserved as DNA: 39 bases, with reading frame beginning at the first base. As encoded in the germline V gene, CDR1 is SNHLY while CDR2 is FYNNEI. Relative to germline, V is 4 bases shorter and J is 2 bases shorter, with 7 bases between their ends.

The sequenced material came from peripheral blood. The chain joins TRBV2 to TRBJ2-3; the D gene is unclear. This receptor was obtained from an adult man with Graves' ophthalmopathy. The CDR3 sequence is CASSGSFTDTQYF. The base sequence is TGTGCCAGCAGTGGGTCCTTCACAGATACGCAGTATTTT.